This T cell receptor beta chain was captured in a study of blood T cell repertoires in COVID-19. The protocol was immunoSEQ multiplex PCR, while the TCRdb copy is restricted to in-frame clones and leaves out a portion. The repertoire holds around 140,000 clones, with 82% as singletons. The V gene lost 0 bases and the J gene lost 2 bases, with 15 bases spanning the gap. The CDR3 runs 17 residues. In germline, CDR1 is SGDLS, CDR2 YYNGEE. This clonotype was obtained from a human donor with acute or convalescent COVID-19. The donor label of this sample is uncertain. V usage is TRBV9 and J usage is TRBJ1-3; D call uncertain. The sample was peripheral blood. The CDR3 loop reads CASSVDSASQAGNTIYF. In DNA, the CDR3 is TGTGCCAGCAGCGTAGACTCCGCTTCCCAAGCTGGAAACACCATATATTTT.